The 8 T cell receptor beta chains below were found in one sample sequenced in a study of T cell responses to AZD1222 COVID-19 vaccine. The assay was immunoSEQ multiplex PCR, and TCRdb's table has in-frame clones only and misses some. Of 100,000 to 150,000 clones detected, around 88% appear once; the ten largest clones hold over 8.5%. The sequencing here drew on peripheral blood, taken on day 0 of MenACWY control vaccination. The receptors originated from an adult in good health.

This CDR3 is CASSPRALGTEAFF. CDR3 nucleotide sequence: TGTGCCAGCAGTCCTCGGGCCCTCGGGACTGAAGCTTTCTTT. The V call is TRBV6-5, the J call TRBJ1-1; no reliable D call. V lost 5 bases and J 5 bases, leaving 15 bases between the germline ends. Germline loops: CDR1 MNHEY, CDR2 SVGAGI. The CDR3 totals 14 residues.

In this sample, this clone turned up a few times. This chain joins TRBV28 and TRBJ2-3; possible D gene TRBD2, 5 bases. Between the trimmed V and J ends, which lost 1 base and 1 base, there was a span of 15 bases. The CDR3 sequence is 17 residues long. Germline-derived CDR1 and CDR2 are MDHEN and SYDVKM. CDR3 amino acids: CASSLSVGLTGTDTQYF. CDR3 nucleotides: TGTGCCAGCAGTTTATCTGTCGGACTTACGGGCACAGATACGCAGTATTTT.

This chain joins TRBV12-5 and TRBJ2-7, with TRBD1 matching 7 bases. This CDR3 is built from 16 residues. From germline, CDR1 is LGHNT and CDR2 FRNRAP. The V segment lost 5 bases and the J segment 1 base; nucleotides outside the gene matches: 11. CDR3 amino acids: CASGQKLSGQSYEQYF. Written as DNA, the CDR3 is TGTGCTAGTGGTCAGAAATTATCGGGACAGTCCTACGAGCAGTACTTC.

In DNA, the CDR3 is TGCGCCAGCAGCTTTCCCGGGGGGGAGCAGTACTTC. Protein product: CASSFPGGEQYF. The V gene is TRBV5-1, the J gene TRBJ2-7; 7 nucleotides align to TRBD2. Trimming cost V 2 bases and J 7 bases; bases outside gene matches: 3. Germline values: CDR1 SGHRS, CDR2 YFSETQ. The CDR3 is 12 amino acids.

CDR3 sequence: CAISALGTGREQYF. CDR3 nucleotide sequence: TGTGCCATCAGTGCCCTAGGTACAGGGCGAGAGCAGTACTTC. V is TRBV10-3 and J is TRBJ2-7; D might be TRBD1 (6 bases). CDR1 ENHRY and CDR2 SYGVKD come from the germline V gene. The CDR3 totals 14 residues. Trimming stripped 4 bases from V and 7 bases from J, with 17 bases between.

This sequence joins TRBV6-5 and TRBJ1-2, with unresolved D. In germline, CDR1 is MNHEY, CDR2 SVGAGI. This CDR3 region has 14 residues. Deletions cut 5 bases from V and 2 bases from J, with 12 bases between. This chain's CDR3 is CASSRTAGNYGYTF. In DNA form, the CDR3 reads TGTGCCAGCAGTAGGACGGCGGGAAACTATGGCTACACCTTC.

This chain connects TRBV7-8 to TRBJ2-5; D ambiguous. Trimming stripped 1 base from V and 4 bases from J, with 10 bases between. Germline lookup yields CDR1 SGHVS and CDR2 FQNEAQ. This CDR3 region has 14 residues. CDR3 residues: CASSLEVLVETQYF. The CDR3 nucleotides are TGTGCCAGCAGCTTAGAGGTTCTAGTAGAGACCCAGTACTTC.

This sequence joins TRBV30 and TRBJ1-2; the D gene is possibly TRBD1 (6 bases). Trimming shortened V by 3 bases and J by 4 bases, and 12 bases separated the two germline ends. This CDR3 has 13 residues. Per germline, CDR1 GTSNPN and CDR2 SVGIG (reference sequence). CDR3 in DNA: TGTGCCTGGAGAATCACAGGGAGCTATGGCTACACCTTC. The encoded protein is CAWRITGSYGYTF.